This T cell receptor (beta chain) was documented in a study of OX40 agonist ivuxolimab in advanced cancers. Study information: In this cohort, patients received ivuxolimab, an agonistic anti-OX40 (CD134) antibody. Ivuxolimab doses were 0.01, 0.1, 0.3, 1.5, 3 or 10 mg/kg every 2 weeks. Prior anti-PD-1, anti-PD-L1 or anti-CTLA-4 therapy was allowed; 30% to 40% had some. Findings of the study overall: CD4+ and CD8+ blood T cells expanded clonally by week 6 at 0.1 to 3.0 mg/kg.

The CDR3 sequence is 16 residues long. CDR1 is MNHEY and CDR2 is SMNVEV in the germline V gene (reference sequence). Germline trimming cut 2 bases from V and 0 bases from J; bases unmatched to any gene: 6. About this clone: Its antigen remains unknown.

TCRdb's copy holds only in-frame clones and misses some; the assay was immunoSEQ multiplex PCR. The data contain tens of thousands of clones, about 80% of them singletons. This clonotype originated in an adult with an advanced solid tumor such as melanoma, head and neck, liver or kidney cancer. The V and J genes are TRBV27 and TRBJ2-7, with 8 bases fitting TRBD1. The starting material was CD4+ or CD8+ T cells sorted from blood, obtained in a trial of the OX40 agonist ivuxolimab. The CDR3 sequence: CASSLSRGLRSYEQYF. CDR3 nucleotides: TGTGCCAGCAGTTTAAGCAGGGGGCTTCGCTCCTACGAGCAGTACTTC.